One and the same sample provided the 8 T cell receptor beta chains below, sequenced in a study of vaccination and CD4 T cells after COVID-19. The treatment denotes: approximately 11-day PBMC culture with coronavirus spike peptide pools or control peptides (ViraFEST assay). Antigens for these TCRs are unknown. With the Oncomine TCR Beta short-read assay, DNA from cultured CD4+ T cells was sequenced. TCRdb processed the PCR reads anew with MiXCR; each CDR3 protein has one entry. The sample consists of some 21,000 distinct CDR3 sequences, 40% to 50% of them appearing once. Sequences were obtained from CD4+ T cells from blood, cultured in vitro. The receptor set was obtained from a human donor who had recovered from COVID-19.

This rearrangement joins TRBV2 to TRBJ1-1; no clear D. Looked up from germline, CDR1 is SNHLY and CDR2 is FYNNEI. CDR3 length equals 13 residues. The ends were cut back, 10 bases at V and 1 base at J, with 13 bases in the middle. DNA for the CDR3: TGTGCCACCTCAAGGTCAGCGAACACTGAAGCTTTCTTT. Translating it yields CATSRSANTEAFF.

This clonotype was counted a few times. J is TRBJ1-1 and V is TRBV15; D remains ambiguous. Germline CDR1 reads LNHNV; CDR2 reads YYDKDF (reference sequence). The CDR3 is 15 residues long. Deletions cut 5 bases from V and 4 bases from J, with 17 bases between. Here the CDR3 DNA reads TGTGCCACCAGCGAGAACATCGGAGGCGGCACTGAAGCTTTCTTT. It specifies CATSENIGGGTEAFF.

This rearrangement joins TRBV10-3 to TRBJ2-1, with 9 nucleotides matching TRBD2. Germline V gene lookup returns CDR1 ENHRY and CDR2 SYGVKD. V was clipped by 4 bases and J by 15 bases; unmatched bases: 16. This CDR3 region has 15 residues. CDR3 region: CAISGRLGVAGVLFF. The CDR3 DNA follows: TGTGCCATCAGTGGCAGGTTGGGGGTAGCGGGAGTTTTGTTCTTC.

The chain recombines TRBV2 with TRBJ1-2; D remains unclear. Germline CDR1 is SNHLY and CDR2 is FYNNEI. Trimming left V 6 bases short and J 4 bases short, with 9 bases between. This CDR3 is built from 12 residues. CDR3 in amino acids: CASRASSYGYTF. The CDR3 coding sequence is TGTGCCAGCAGGGCGTCTTCCTATGGCTACACCTTC.

The chain couples TRBV6-9 to TRBJ2-4; TRBD2 matches at 8 bases. CDR3 length equals 18 residues. With V trimmed by 0 bases and J by 0 bases, 7 bases remained unmatched. Germline values: CDR1 MNHGY, CDR2 SVAAGI. Written as DNA, the CDR3 is TGTGCCAGCAGTTATTCGAATCGGCTAGCGGGAGCCAAAAACATTCAGTACTTC. Its translation: CASSYSNRLAGAKNIQYF.

A few counts support this clonotype. The chain is built from TRBV7-6 and TRBJ1-1, with D perhaps TRBD1 (6 bases). CDR3 length: 15 residues. CDR1 and CDR2 (germline): SGHVS, FNYEAQ. V dropped 1 base and J dropped 1 base, with 10 bases sitting between them. The CDR3 bases are TGTGCCAGCAGCTTAGACAGGGCAAAGAACACTGAAGCTTTCTTT. Amino acids: CASSLDRAKNTEAFF.

J is TRBJ1-1 and V is TRBV7-3; D not certain. V lost 2 bases, J lost 1 base, and 11 bases lay in between. CDR1 is SGHTA, CDR2 FQGTGA, per germline. The CDR3 extends over 15 amino acids. The CDR3 sequence is CASSLVGPQNTEAFF. In DNA, the CDR3 is TGTGCCAGCAGCTTAGTTGGTCCCCAGAACACTGAAGCTTTCTTT.

This chain links TRBV7-3 with TRBJ1-2; tentative D call: TRBD1 (6 bases). Germline CDR1 SGHTA, CDR2 FQGTGA. V lost 5 bases and J lost 5, with 12 bases in between. The CDR3 has 13 residues. For the CDR3, the DNA is TGTGCCAGCAGCCGGGGGCAGGCGTATGGCTACACCTTC. Encoded protein: CASSRGQAYGYTF.